This T cell receptor beta chain was recovered during a study of blood T cell repertoires in COVID-19. J gave up 0 bases and V 6 bases, and 10 bases lay outside the gene matches. Germline-derived CDR1 and CDR2 are SQVTM and ANQGSEA. This CDR3 contains 17 residues. TCRdb keeps only in-frame clones here, not all; method: immunoSEQ multiplex PCR. The sample has under 500,000 clones, roughly 89% seen once. The chain employs TRBV29-1 and TRBJ2-6; TRBD2 matches at 8 bases. Sequencing was carried out using peripheral blood. The receptor was derived from a woman aged 30 to 39 with acute or convalescent COVID-19. The CDR3 DNA follows: TGCAGCGTGGTTAAGCGGGGGTTATACTCTGGGGCCAACGTCCTGACTTTC. Protein product: CSVVKRGLYSGANVLTF.